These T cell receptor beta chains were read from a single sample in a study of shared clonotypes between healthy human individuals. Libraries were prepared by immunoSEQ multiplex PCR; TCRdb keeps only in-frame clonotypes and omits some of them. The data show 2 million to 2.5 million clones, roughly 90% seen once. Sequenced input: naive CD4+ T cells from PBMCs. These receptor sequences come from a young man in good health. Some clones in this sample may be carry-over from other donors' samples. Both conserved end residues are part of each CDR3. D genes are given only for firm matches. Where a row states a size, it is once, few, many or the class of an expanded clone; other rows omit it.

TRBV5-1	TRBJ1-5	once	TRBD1	CASSSGQGGPDQPQHF	TGCGCCAGCAGCTCCGGACAGGGGGGGCCGGATCAGCCCCAGCATTTT
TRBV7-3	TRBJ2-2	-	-	CASGGSGNTGELFF	TGTGCCAGCGGGGGTAGCGGGAACACCGGGGAGCTGTTTTTT
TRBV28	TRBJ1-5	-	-	CASSLGNRYYSNQPQHF	TGTGCCAGCAGTTTAGGTAACAGGTATTATAGCAATCAGCCCCAGCATTTT
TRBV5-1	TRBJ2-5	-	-	CASSPLTSDGTQYF	TGCGCCAGCAGCCCACTGACTAGTGATGGGACCCAGTACTTC
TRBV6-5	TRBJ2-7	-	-	CASSSAVTPSYEQYF	TGTGCCAGCAGTTCGGCAGTAACACCATCCTACGAGCAGTACTTC
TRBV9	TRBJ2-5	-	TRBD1	CASSVDGTGAQETQYF	TGTGCCAGCAGCGTAGATGGGACAGGGGCTCAAGAGACCCAGTACTTC
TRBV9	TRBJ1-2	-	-	CASSPREPNYGYTF	TGTGCCAGCAGCCCCCGGGAGCCCAACTATGGCTACACCTTC
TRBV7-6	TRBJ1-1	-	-	CASSSFQGSNTEAFF	TGTGCCAGCAGCTCTTTTCAGGGCTCCAACACTGAAGCTTTCTTT
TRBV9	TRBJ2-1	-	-	CASSVGLAGEQFF	TGTGCCAGCAGCGTAGGGCTAGCCGGCGAGCAGTTCTTC
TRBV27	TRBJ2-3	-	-	CASSFLDTDLRTDTQYF	TGTGCCAGCAGTTTCTTGGACACCGACCTTCGTACAGATACGCAGTATTTT
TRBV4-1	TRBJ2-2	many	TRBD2	CASSREGGLVNTGELFF	TGCGCCAGCAGCCGGGAAGGAGGACTAGTGAACACCGGGGAGCTGTTTTTT
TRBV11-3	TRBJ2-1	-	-	CASSQTVSSSYNEQFF	TGTGCCAGCAGCCAGACAGTTTCTAGCTCCTACAATGAGCAGTTCTTC
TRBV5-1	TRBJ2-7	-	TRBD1	CASSLRTGPSYEQYF	TGCGCCAGCAGCTTGAGGACAGGGCCCTCCTACGAGCAGTACTTC
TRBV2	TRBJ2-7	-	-	CASMTGQGPYEQYF	TGTGCCAGCATGACGGGGCAGGGTCCATACGAGCAGTACTTC
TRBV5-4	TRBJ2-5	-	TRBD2	CASSLLGGLAETQYF	TGTGCCAGCAGCTTGTTGGGAGGGCTGGCAGAGACCCAGTACTTC
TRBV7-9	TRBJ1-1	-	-	CASSLEGVNTEAFF	TGTGCCAGCAGCTTAGAAGGGGTGAACACTGAAGCTTTCTTT
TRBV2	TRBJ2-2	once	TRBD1	CASSARDRGPPGSLFF	TGTGCCAGCAGCGCCCGGGACAGGGGGCCCCCGGGGTCGCTGTTTTTT
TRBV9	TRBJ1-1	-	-	CASSVVAGRNTEAFF	TGTGCCAGCAGCGTAGTCGCAGGGCGGAACACTGAAGCTTTCTTT
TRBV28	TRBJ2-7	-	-	CASSFGFSYEQYF	TGTGCCAGCAGTTTCGGTTTCTCCTACGAGCAGTACTTC
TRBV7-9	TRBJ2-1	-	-	CASSPTHPGYNEQFF	TGTGCCAGCAGCCCAACACACCCGGGCTACAATGAGCAGTTCTTC
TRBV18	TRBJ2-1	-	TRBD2	CASSRSGTSGRAYNEQFF	TGTGCCAGCTCACGGTCCGGGACTAGCGGGAGGGCTTACAATGAGCAGTTCTTC
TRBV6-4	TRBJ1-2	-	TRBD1	CASRDRVGSTF	TGTGCCAGCAGGGACAGGGTCGGCTCCACCTTC
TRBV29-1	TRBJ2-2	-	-	CSAGLSANTGELFF	TGCAGCGCCGGACTTTCCGCGAACACCGGGGAGCTGTTTTTT
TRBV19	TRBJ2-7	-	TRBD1	CASSMTVGQGSYEQYF	TGTGCCAGTAGTATGACGGTGGGACAGGGCTCCTACGAGCAGTACTTC
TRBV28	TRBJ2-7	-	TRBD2	CASSLNPGLAGVMSSYEQYF	TGTGCCAGCAGTTTAAACCCCGGACTAGCGGGAGTGATGAGCTCCTACGAGCAGTACTTC
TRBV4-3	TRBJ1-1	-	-	CASSQDPRGLLSEAFF	TGCGCCAGCAGCCAAGATCCACGGGGCCTACTTTCCGAAGCTTTCTTT
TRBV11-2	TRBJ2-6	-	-	CASSALRGSGANVLTF	TGTGCCAGCAGCGCACTCAGGGGTTCTGGGGCCAACGTCCTGACTTTC